This entry lists 19 T cell receptor beta chains sequenced from one sample in a study of shared clonotypes between healthy human individuals. CD45RO negativity and positive selection for CCR7 defined naive CD8 cells, a population that excluded terminally differentiated effector memory CD45RA+ cells. Libraries were prepared by immunoSEQ multiplex PCR; TCRdb keeps only in-frame clonotypes and omits some of them. The data contain about 820,000 clones, around 92% of them singletons. The sequenced sample consisted of naive CD8+ T cells sorted from blood. These receptors were taken from a man aged 25-40 years in good health.

CDR3 loop: CASSEFDYPSYNEQFF. DNA of the CDR3: TGTGCCAGCAGTGAATTTGACTACCCAAGCTACAATGAGCAGTTCTTC. V gene TRBV25-1 combines with J gene TRBJ2-1; the D gene is possibly TRBD2 (5 bases). From germline, CDR1 is MGHDK and CDR2 SYGVNS. Deletions cut 1 base from V and 3 bases from J, with 13 bases between. The CDR3 has 16 residues.

The chain uses TRBV29-1 and TRBJ2-1; D is possibly TRBD1 (5 bases). CDR3 length: 12 amino acids. The germline gives CDR1 SQVTM, CDR2 ANQGSEA. V was trimmed by 2 bases and J by 5 bases, leaving 7 bases between them. In DNA form, the CDR3 reads TGCAGCGTTGAACACAGGAACAATGAGCAGTTCTTC. This codes for CSVEHRNNEQFF.

The chain is built from TRBV15 and TRBJ1-1; possible D gene TRBD1, 5 bases. CDR1 LNHNV and CDR2 YYDKDF come from the germline V gene (reference sequence). V lost 3 bases and J lost 2, with 10 bases in between. This CDR3 spans 14 amino acids. For the CDR3, the DNA is TGTGCCACCAGCAGGGCGACAGAAAACACTGAAGCTTTCTTT. Protein: CATSRATENTEAFF. The full variable domain, its missing parts supplied by reference TRBV15 and TRBJ1-1, is DAMVIQNPRYQVTQFGKPVTLSCSQTLNHNVMYWYQQKSSQAPKLLFHYYDKDFNNEADTPDNFQSRRPNTSFCFLDIRSPGLGDTAMYLCATSRATENTEAFFGQGTRLTVV.

The chain couples TRBV7-2 to TRBJ2-7; D may correspond to TRBD1 or TRBD2 (5 bases each). V was shortened by 5 bases and J by 4 bases, with 15 bases between the two germline ends. This CDR3 has 14 residues. Germline V lookup: CDR1 SGHTA, CDR2 FQGNSA. The CDR3 DNA reads as TGTGCCAGCAGCCCCGCCGGGACGGTGTACGAGCAGTACTTC. Translated: CASSPAGTVYEQYF.

This chain connects TRBV27 to TRBJ2-7; TRBD1 is a possible D gene (5 bases). Germline V gives CDR1 MNHEY, CDR2 SMNVEV (reference sequence). The CDR3 length is 14 residues. V dropped 1 base and J dropped 2 bases, with 9 bases sitting between them. In nucleotides, the CDR3 is TGTGCCAGCAGTTTATGGGGCAGAGCCTACGAGCAGTACTTC. The encoded protein is CASSLWGRAYEQYF.

The J gene is TRBJ2-7, the V gene TRBV2, with 11 bases that match TRBD2. CDR3 length: 19 residues. Germline V gene sequence: CDR1 SNHLY, CDR2 FYNNEI. Germline trimming cut 3 bases from V and 2 bases from J; bases unmatched to any gene: 15. In DNA form, the CDR3 reads TGTGCCAGCAGTGATTACGGGGGGGCTAGCGGGAGGCTCCCCTACGAGCAGTACTTC. Encoded protein: CASSDYGGASGRLPYEQYF.

This chain connects TRBV7-8 to TRBJ2-1; D may correspond to TRBD1 or TRBD2 (6 bases each). Trimming cost V 0 bases and J 1 base, with 16 bases left between them. This CDR3 comprises 18 residues. From germline, CDR1 is SGHVS and CDR2 FQNEAQ. CDR3 coding DNA: TGTGCCAGCAGCTTAGCGCGTACAGGGACTTCGTCCTACAATGAGCAGTTCTTC. Encoded protein: CASSLARTGTSSYNEQFF.

This chain links TRBV28 with TRBJ1-2; D is unresolved. Looked up from germline, CDR1 is MDHEN and CDR2 is SYDVKM. This CDR3 has 15 residues. V was shortened by 5 bases and J by 2 bases, with 15 bases between the two germline ends. The CDR3 spells CASSPAPGANYGYTF. The DNA for the CDR3 is TGTGCCAGCAGTCCCGCCCCAGGAGCCAACTATGGCTACACCTTC.

This sequence joins TRBV19 and TRBJ2-2; D is perhaps TRBD1 or TRBD2 (6 bases each). The CDR3 length is 19 residues. V lost 5 bases and J 3 bases, leaving 25 bases between the germline ends. Germline lookup yields CDR1 LNHDA and CDR2 SQIVND (reference sequence). DNA of the CDR3: TGTGCCAGTAGTCCCGGGGCAGCTAACCCAAGGGGGGACACCGGGGAGCTGTTTTTT. Translating it yields CASSPGAANPRGDTGELFF.

V usage is TRBV28 and J usage is TRBJ2-5, with D perhaps matching TRBD1 (6 bases). V lost 4 bases to trimming and J lost 5 bases, with 17 bases between them. In germline, CDR1 is MDHEN, CDR2 SYDVKM. CDR3 length equals 15 residues. The CDR3 nucleotides are TGTGCCAGCAGTTACCAGGGGCACGAGGGGGAGACCCAGTACTTC. Its protein product is CASSYQGHEGETQYF.

On this clone itself: Other DNA sequences in the sample encode the same CDR3. V usage is TRBV9 and J usage is TRBJ2-7, with D tentatively TRBD1 (5 bases). The CDR3 sequence is 14 residues long. The germline gives CDR1 SGDLS, CDR2 YYNGEE. Deletions cut 0 bases from V and 0 bases from J, with 7 bases between. CDR3 protein: CASSVGQSSYEQYF. The CDR3 DNA reads as TGTGCCAGCAGCGTAGGACAGAGCTCCTACGAGCAGTACTTC. The whole variable domain, filled in from reference TRBV9 and TRBJ2-7, reads DSGVTQTPKHLITATGQRVTLRCSPRSGDLSVYWYQQSLDQGLQFLIQYYNGEERAKGNILERFSAQQFPDLHSELNLSSLELGDSALYFCASSVGQSSYEQYFGPGTRLTVT.

This clone is a singleton in its sample. The chain employs TRBV28 and TRBJ2-3; D might be TRBD2 (6 bases). Trimming took off 7 bases at V and 3 bases at J, with 14 bases between the two ends. Germline V gene data show CDR1 as MDHEN and CDR2 as SYDVKM. CDR3 length equals 14 residues. The CDR3 DNA reads TGTGCCAGCATGAGGGAGGCTTTGACAGATACGCAGTATTTT. Protein sequence: CASMREALTDTQYF.

The chain links TRBV5-6 to TRBJ1-2; no reliable D call. Trimming left V 6 bases short and J 3 bases short, with 15 bases between. CDR1 is SGHDT and CDR2 is YYEEEE in the germline V gene. There are 14 residues in the CDR3. The CDR3 is CASTAPGSHYGYTF. CDR3 in DNA: TGTGCCAGCACCGCCCCTGGGAGCCACTATGGCTACACCTTC.

Of note for this clone: In the same sample, other DNA sequences code for this CDR3. The chain joins TRBV4-1 to TRBJ2-7, with D tentatively TRBD1 or TRBD2 (7 bases each). The CDR3 has 15 residues. Germline assignment: CDR1 MGHRA and CDR2 YSYEKL. V was trimmed by 1 base and J by 4 bases, leaving 14 bases between them. DNA of the CDR3: TGCGCCAGCAGCCAAGGTCAGGGGGGGCCATACGAGCAGTACTTC. This sequence encodes CASSQGQGGPYEQYF.

V is TRBV9 and J is TRBJ2-5, with 10 bases aligning to TRBD1. Losses at the gene ends were 2 bases for V and 5 bases for J; bases not matched to a gene: 6. The CDR3 runs to 15 residues. CDR1 and CDR2 (germline): SGDLS, YYNGEE. This chain's CDR3 is CASSVGTGVLETQYF. The CDR3 DNA reads as TGTGCCAGCAGCGTGGGGACAGGGGTGTTGGAGACCCAGTACTTC.

The chain employs TRBV10-3 and TRBJ1-3; D is unclear. The CDR3 extends over 15 amino acids. Trimming cost V 5 bases and J 0 bases, with 11 bases left between them. Germline-derived CDR1 and CDR2 are ENHRY and SYGVKD. The CDR3 DNA reads TGTGCCATCAGTCCGATGATTTCCTCTGGAAACACCATATATTTT. It encodes CAISPMISSGNTIYF.

The chain uses TRBV11-3 and TRBJ2-3; D remains unclear. CDR3 length equals 15 residues. V lost 5 bases to trimming and J lost 2 bases, with 14 bases between them. The germline CDR1 and CDR2 sequences are SGHNT and YENEEA. In nucleotides, the CDR3 is TGTGCCAGCAGCAAACCCGGAGCCTTCACAGATACGCAGTATTTT. Residues: CASSKPGAFTDTQYF.

V is TRBV2 and J is TRBJ2-5; D is ambiguous. CDR1 and CDR2 (germline): SNHLY, FYNNEI. This CDR3 is built from 10 residues. Trimming took 7 bases from V and 5 from J, leaving 5 bases between them. For the CDR3, the DNA is TGTGCCAGCATGAGCGAGACCCAGTACTTC. It codes for CASMSETQYF.

The genes are TRBV7-9 and TRBJ2-5; 8 nucleotides match TRBD1. Germline assignment: CDR1 SEHNR and CDR2 FQNEAQ (reference sequence). J gave up 3 bases and V 4 bases, and 7 bases lay outside the gene matches. This CDR3 is built from 15 residues. The CDR3 sequence: CASSSTDREEETQYF. For the CDR3, the DNA is TGTGCCAGCAGCTCCACGGACAGGGAGGAAGAGACCCAGTACTTC.